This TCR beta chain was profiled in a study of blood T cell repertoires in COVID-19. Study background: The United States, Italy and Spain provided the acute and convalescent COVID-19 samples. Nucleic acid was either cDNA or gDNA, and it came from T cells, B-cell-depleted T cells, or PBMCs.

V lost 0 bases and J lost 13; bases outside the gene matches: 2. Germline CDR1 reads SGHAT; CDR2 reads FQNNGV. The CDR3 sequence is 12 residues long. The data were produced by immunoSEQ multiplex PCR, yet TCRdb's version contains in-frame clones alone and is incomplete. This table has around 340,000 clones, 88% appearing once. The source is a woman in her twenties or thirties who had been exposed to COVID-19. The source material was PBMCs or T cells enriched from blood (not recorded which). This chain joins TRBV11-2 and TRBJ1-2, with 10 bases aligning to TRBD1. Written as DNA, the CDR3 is TGTGCCAGCAGCTTAGAGGGACAGGGGCCCACCTTC. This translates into CASSLEGQGPTF.